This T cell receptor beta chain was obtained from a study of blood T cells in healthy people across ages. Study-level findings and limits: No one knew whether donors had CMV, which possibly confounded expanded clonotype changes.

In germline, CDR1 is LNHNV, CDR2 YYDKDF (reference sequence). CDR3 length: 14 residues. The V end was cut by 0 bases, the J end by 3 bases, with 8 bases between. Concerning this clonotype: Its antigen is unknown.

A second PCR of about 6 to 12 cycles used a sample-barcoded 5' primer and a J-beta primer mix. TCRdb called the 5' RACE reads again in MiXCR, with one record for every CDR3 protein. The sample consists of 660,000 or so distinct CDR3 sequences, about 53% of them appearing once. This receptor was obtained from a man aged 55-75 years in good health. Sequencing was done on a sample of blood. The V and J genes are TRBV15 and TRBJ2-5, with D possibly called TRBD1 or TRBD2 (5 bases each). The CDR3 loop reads CATSRDGTEETQYF. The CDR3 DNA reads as TGTGCCACCAGCAGAGATGGGACCGAAGAGACCCAGTACTTC. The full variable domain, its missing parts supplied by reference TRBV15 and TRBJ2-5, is DAMVIQNPRYQVTQFGKPVTLSCSQTLNHNVMYWYQQKSSQAPKLLFHYYDKDFNNEADTPDNFQSRRPNTSFCFLDIRSPGLGDTAMYLCATSRDGTEETQYFGPGTRLLVL.